These 14 T cell receptor beta chains came from one sample sequenced in a study of cytomegalovirus exposure and HLA in healthy donors. PCR primers comprised 60 Vbeta and 13 Jbeta primers. Only in-frame clones appear in the TCRdb table, and some are missing; sequencing was by immunoSEQ multiplex PCR. The sample gives about 190,000 clones, 75% to 90% of which show up once; over 2% is in the top ten. Sequenced sample: PBMCs. The receptors stem from a woman between 50 and 59 years old in good health and CMV-seropositive.

The chain is built from TRBV6-5 and TRBJ1-6, with a possible D match to TRBD1 (5 bases). The germline V and J ends were trimmed by 7 bases and 10 bases, with 14 bases remaining between them. From germline, CDR1 is MNHEY and CDR2 SVGAGI. The CDR3 loop spans 13 amino acids. The CDR3 region has the DNA TGTGCCAGCAACCCCAACGGGGGATCACCCCTCCACTTT. Translated: CASNPNGGSPLHF.

The V gene is TRBV19, the J gene TRBJ1-2; 7 nucleotides agree with TRBD1. Germline assignment: CDR1 LNHDA and CDR2 SQIVND (reference sequence). The J segment lost 4 bases and the V segment lost 5 bases, leaving 7 bases of the junction unmatched. The CDR3 runs 14 residues. The CDR3 DNA is TGTGCCAGTAGTGGGACCGGGACAGCCTATGGCTACACCTTC. The encoded protein is CASSGTGTAYGYTF.

This clone showed up just a few times. This chain joins TRBV2 and TRBJ1-3, with D perhaps matching TRBD1 (6 bases). The CDR3 runs to 14 residues. The germline V and J ends were trimmed by 4 bases and 4 bases, with 11 bases remaining between them. Looked up from germline, CDR1 is SNHLY and CDR2 is FYNNEI. The CDR3 is CASSARGAGNTIYF. The CDR3, as DNA: TGTGCCAGCAGTGCCAGGGGAGCAGGAAACACCATATATTTT.

CDR3 loop: CASSRSGQYEQYF. The CDR3 DNA is TGTGCCAGCAGTCGCTCGGGACAGTACGAGCAGTACTTC. The chain combines TRBV6-6 with TRBJ2-7, with 7 positions matching TRBD1. Germline CDR1 reads MNHNY; CDR2 reads SVGAGI (reference sequence). The ends lost 5 bases at V and 4 bases at J; junction bases unmatched: 5. The CDR3 sequence is 13 residues long.

The chain is built from TRBV7-2 and TRBJ1-1; D may be TRBD1 (5 bases). This CDR3 spans 16 amino acids. V was trimmed by 5 bases and J by 0 bases, leaving 16 bases between them. The germline V gene encodes CDR1 SGHTA and CDR2 FQGNSA. In DNA form, the CDR3 reads TGTGCCAGCAGCCTCTATGGGGGAGGCATGAACACTGAAGCTTTCTTT. Translating gives CASSLYGGGMNTEAFF.

This clone showed up just once. The chain employs TRBV11-2 and TRBJ2-7, with 7 bases matching TRBD1. This CDR3 has 15 residues. Germline CDR1 is SGHAT and CDR2 is FQNNGV. After removal of 5 bases from V and 7 bases from J, the junction contained 14 bases not matched to a gene. CDR3 nucleotides: TGTGCCAGCAGCCGAAATGCGGACAGGACGGGTGAGCAGTACTTC. It specifies CASSRNADRTGEQYF.

The CDR3 DNA reads as TGTGCCAGCAGCTGGGGGGCGGGGGCGGCGCAGCCCCAGCATTTT. Amino acid sequence: CASSWGAGAAQPQHF. This rearrangement joins TRBV5-4 to TRBJ1-5, with D possibly matching TRBD1 (6 bases). The CDR3 runs 15 residues. V shed 3 bases and J shed 7 bases, with 17 bases lying between them. Germline V gene lookup returns CDR1 SGHNT and CDR2 YYREEE (reference sequence).

CDR3 DNA: TGTGCCAGCAGCCCCAGGGTCTCTGGGGCCAACGTCCTGACTTTC. Translation: CASSPRVSGANVLTF. The chain joins TRBV7-2 to TRBJ2-6; D might be TRBD1 (5 bases). The CDR3 is 15 residues long. Trimming took off 5 bases at V and 0 bases at J, with 8 bases between the two ends. From germline, CDR1 is SGHTA and CDR2 FQGNSA.

The J gene is TRBJ2-4, the V gene TRBV4-2; no firm D call. The V and J ends lost 0 bases and 1 base respectively, with 13 bases between them. This CDR3 region has 17 residues. CDR1 LGHNA and CDR2 YNFKEQ come from the germline V gene. CDR3 nucleotide sequence: TGTGCCAGCAGCCAAGATGTGAGTTCGGAGGCCAAAAACATTCAGTACTTC. Protein product: CASSQDVSSEAKNIQYF.

The chain combines TRBV30 with TRBJ2-3, with unresolved D. Germline CDR1 GTSNPN, CDR2 SVGIG (reference sequence). V shed 2 bases and J shed 5 bases, with 11 bases lying between them. CDR3 length: 13 amino acids. The CDR3 sequence is CAWSPRPGDTQYF. CDR3 DNA sequence: TGTGCCTGGAGTCCCCGCCCGGGAGATACGCAGTATTTT.

A single count supports this clone. This chain connects TRBV4-3 to TRBJ2-1, with 7 positions matching TRBD2. The CDR3 extends over 16 amino acids. Trimming took 0 bases from V and 4 from J; bases not matched to a gene: 6. Germline V gene lookup returns CDR1 LGHNA and CDR2 YSLEER. The CDR3 region is CASSQEAGGGYNEQFF. The CDR3 bases are TGCGCCAGCAGCCAAGAAGCTGGGGGGGGGTACAATGAGCAGTTCTTC.

V usage is TRBV2 and J usage is TRBJ1-2; TRBD1 might be the D (5 bases). This CDR3 comprises 17 residues. V gave up 6 bases and J gave up 8 bases, with 28 bases separating them. CDR1 and CDR2 (germline): SNHLY, FYNNEI. In DNA, the CDR3 is TGTGCCAGCAGCCCCGGGACTGGGACGCCACTATGGCAGGGCTACACCTTC. Amino acids: CASSPGTGTPLWQGYTF.

The rearrangement uses TRBV5-1 and TRBJ2-2, with D possibly being TRBD1 (6 bases). Germline assignment: CDR1 SGHRS and CDR2 YFSETQ. This CDR3 has 14 amino acids. V gave up 4 bases and J gave up 6 bases, with 13 bases separating them. The CDR3 spells CASSDLQGSGELFF. The CDR3 nucleotides read TGCGCCAGCAGCGATCTACAGGGATCCGGGGAGCTGTTTTTT.

This clone appeared a few times. The genes are TRBV4-1 and TRBJ2-1; D remains ambiguous. This CDR3 comprises 14 residues. V lost 4 bases to trimming and J lost 5 bases, with 12 bases between them. The germline V gene encodes CDR1 MGHRA and CDR2 YSYEKL. CDR3 sequence reads: CASSLLWADNEQFF. The CDR3 nucleotides read TGCGCCAGCAGCCTACTTTGGGCTGACAATGAGCAGTTCTTC.